Sequencing of this TCR beta chain was carried out in a study of blood T cell repertoires in COVID-19. Trimming stripped 0 bases from V and 0 bases from J, with 5 bases between. Germline lookup yields CDR1 MNHNS and CDR2 SASEGT. CDR3 length equals 14 residues. Under the authors' procedure: Reference gene primer amplification in the assay estimated nucleated cell counts. Only in-frame clones appear in the TCRdb table, and some are missing; sequencing was by immunoSEQ multiplex PCR. Clone size and V and J calls were adopted from that table, with D and trimming inferred from the DNA. This table has nearly 70,000 clones, roughly 91% appearing once. Seattle researchers signed up patients amid active infection and tracked them longitudinally.

The sample taken for sequencing was peripheral blood. V usage is TRBV6-1 and J usage is TRBJ1-2; the D is unclear. The TCR was taken from a man in his forties with COVID-19, enrolled during active disease. The CDR3 loop reads CASSEAPANYGYTF. CDR3 in DNA: TGTGCCAGCAGTGAAGCGCCGGCTAACTATGGCTACACCTTC.